The 21 T cell receptor beta chains in this list originate from one sample, sequenced in a study of shared clonotypes between healthy human individuals. The repertoire was sequenced with immunoSEQ multiplex PCR; TCRdb's copy has only in-frame clones and lacks some. The profile shows more than 2 million clones, around 95% of them singletons. Material for sequencing was naive CD4+ T cells sorted from blood. Subset described: CD45RA+ positively selected. The receptor source for this set is a man aged 18-30 years in good health.

The chain employs TRBV30 and TRBJ1-5; 9 bases fit TRBD1. V trimming: 5 bases; J trimming: 9 bases; junction bases outside the gene matches: 8. Germline V CDR1 and CDR2: GTSNPN, SVGIG (reference sequence). This CDR3 is 13 amino acids long. The DNA of the CDR3 is TGTGCCTGGGCGACAGGGGGTCTTCGGCCCCAGCATTTT. It encodes CAWATGGLRPQHF. Based on the CDR3 plus reference TRBV30 and TRBJ1-5, the full variable domain is SQTIHQWPATLVQPVGSPLSLECTVEGTSNPNLYWYRQAAGRGLQLLFYSVGIGQISSEVPQNLSASRPQDRQFILSSKKLLLSDSGFYLCAWATGGLRPQHFGDGTRLSIL.

This clone has more than one count but fewer than ten. This chain links TRBV7-2 with TRBJ1-2; D is unresolved. The V gene lost 2 bases and the J gene lost 4 bases, with 5 bases spanning the gap. CDR1 is SGHTA and CDR2 is FQGNSA in the germline V gene. CDR3 length: 12 amino acids. The CDR3 coding sequence is TGTGCCAGCAGCTTAACACCCTATGGCTACACCTTC. This sequence encodes CASSLTPYGYTF.

About this clone: This CDR3 is also generated by other DNA sequences in the sample. The chain recombines TRBV18 with TRBJ2-2; D gene uncertain. CDR1 and CDR2 (germline): KGHSH, LQKENI. Trimming cost V 2 bases and J 4 bases, with 2 bases left between them. The CDR3 has 12 amino acids. The CDR3 nucleotides are TGTGCCAGCTCACCAAGCACCGGGGAGCTGTTTTTT. This gives the protein CASSPSTGELFF.

The CDR3 sequence is CASSLLAGFNEKLFF. CDR3 in DNA: TGCGCCAGCAGCTTGTTAGCTGGCTTTAATGAAAAACTGTTTTTT. V gene TRBV5-1 combines with J gene TRBJ1-4; D gene uncertain. This CDR3 has 15 amino acids. With 1 base removed from V and 4 bases from J, the gap between germline ends came to 11 bases. CDR1 SGHRS and CDR2 YFSETQ come from the germline V gene.

V usage is TRBV6-4 and J usage is TRBJ1-1; no clear D gene. The germline V gene has CDR1 MRHNA and CDR2 SNTAGT. The CDR3 has 13 residues. The ends were cut back, 5 bases at V and 3 bases at J, with 10 bases in the middle. CDR3 in amino acids: CASSIRMDTEAFF. The CDR3 bases are TGTGCCAGCAGTATCAGAATGGACACTGAAGCTTTCTTT.

The chain joins TRBV5-4 to TRBJ1-1, with a possible D match to TRBD1 (5 bases). The V end was cut by 4 bases, the J end by 4 bases, with 14 bases between. Germline CDR1 and CDR2: SGHNT and YYREEE (reference sequence). This CDR3 is 14 amino acids long. DNA for the CDR3: TGTGCCAGCAGCCCCGGGGCCCAGAGCACTGAAGCTTTCTTT. This encodes CASSPGAQSTEAFF.

This chain joins TRBV4-3 and TRBJ2-1; 10 nucleotides align to TRBD2. Trimming removed 0 bases from V and 9 bases from J; junction bases left unmatched: 8. This CDR3 has 16 amino acids. Germline V gene lookup returns CDR1 LGHNA and CDR2 YSLEER. This chain's CDR3 is CASSQELAGKGSEQFF. The CDR3 coding sequence is TGCGCCAGCAGCCAAGAACTAGCGGGAAAGGGTAGTGAGCAGTTCTTC.

The chain recombines TRBV6-5 with TRBJ2-5; D gene uncertain. The germline V gene has CDR1 MNHEY and CDR2 SVGAGI. CDR3 length: 12 amino acids. Between the trimmed V and J ends, which lost 6 bases and 2 bases, there was a span of 7 bases. CDR3 coding DNA: TGTGCCAGCAGAATCCAACAAGAGACCCAGTACTTC. Amino acids: CASRIQQETQYF.

V usage is TRBV28 and J usage is TRBJ2-7; D is unclear. Germline CDR1 and CDR2: MDHEN and SYDVKM. The germline V and J ends were trimmed by 7 bases and 0 bases, with 16 bases remaining between them. This CDR3 has 15 amino acids. CDR3 sequence: CASNPLWGDSYEQYF. The CDR3 region has the DNA TGTGCCAGCAATCCCCTATGGGGTGACTCCTACGAGCAGTACTTC. Supplemented by reference TRBV28 and TRBJ2-7, the full variable domain reads DVKVTQSSRYLVKRTGEKVFLECVQDMDHENMFWYRQDPGLGLRLIYFSYDVKMKEKGDIPEGYSVSREKKERFSLILESASTNQTSMYLCASNPLWGDSYEQYFGPGTRLTVT.

CDR3 sequence (DNA): TGCGCCAGCAGCTTGGAGGGGGGGCAGAGAGATACGCAGTATTTT. Translated, it gives CASSLEGGQRDTQYF. The chain has TRBV5-1 and TRBJ2-3, with a possible D match to TRBD2 (7 bases). Trimming removed 0 bases from V and 5 bases from J, with 13 bases in between. Germline V gene lookup returns CDR1 SGHRS and CDR2 YFSETQ. This CDR3 has 15 residues.

The rearrangement joins TRBV2 to TRBJ1-1; D is ambiguous. Germline V gene sequence: CDR1 SNHLY, CDR2 FYNNEI. V lost 4 bases, J lost 4 bases, and 10 bases lay in between. This CDR3 contains 13 residues. CDR3 amino acids: CASSVNTATEAFF. DNA of the CDR3: TGTGCCAGCAGTGTGAACACGGCCACTGAAGCTTTCTTT.

This chain uses TRBV6-5 with TRBJ2-3, with 8 bases fitting TRBD2. The CDR3 runs 15 residues. Germline trimming cut 3 bases from V and 3 bases from J; bases unmatched to any gene: 5. Germline V CDR1 and CDR2: MNHEY, SVGAGI. CDR3 sequence reads: CASSYKSGGTDTQYF. The CDR3 DNA reads TGTGCCAGCAGTTATAAAAGCGGGGGTACAGATACGCAGTATTTT.

The V call is TRBV5-4, the J call TRBJ1-2; D is uncertain. Germline V gives CDR1 SGHNT, CDR2 YYREEE (reference sequence). The CDR3 length is 15 residues. Trimming took 1 base from V and 0 from J, leaving 10 bases between them. The CDR3 reads CASSLPVPANYGYTF. The CDR3 DNA is TGTGCCAGCAGCTTGCCCGTTCCAGCTAACTATGGCTACACCTTC. Variable domain in full (rest from reference TRBV5-4 and TRBJ1-2): ETGVTQSPTHLIKTRGQQVTLRCSSQSGHNTVSWYQQALGQGPQFIFQYYREEENGRGNFPPRFSGLQFPNYSSELNVNALELDDSALYLCASSLPVPANYGYTFGSGTRLTVV.

Worth noting for this clone: At one end, the junction sequence differs from germline, possibly due to a read error. V usage is TRBV6-1 and J usage is TRBJ2-7, with no clear D. The CDR3 consists of 12 residues. The V gene's germline CDR1 is MNHNS and CDR2 SASEGT. The CDR3 sequence: CASSEMTSPPGF. The DNA of the CDR3 is TGTGCCAGCAGTGAAATGACGTCTCCCCCCGGCTTC.

The chain's CDR3 is CASSLGAAAKNIQYF. CDR3 DNA sequence: TGTGCCAGCAGTTTAGGGGCAGCGGCCAAAAACATTCAGTACTTC. The chain combines TRBV28 with TRBJ2-4, with a weak D call TRBD1 (5 bases). The germline V and J ends were trimmed by 2 bases and 1 base, with 9 bases remaining between them. The CDR3 covers 15 residues. Germline V gives CDR1 MDHEN, CDR2 SYDVKM.

The CDR3 reads CASSPALGVGDYSTDTQYF. CDR3 in DNA: TGCGCCAGCAGCCCCGCTCTGGGGGTAGGTGATTATAGCACAGATACGCAGTATTTT. This chain uses TRBV5-1 with TRBJ2-3; D tentatively fits TRBD1 or TRBD2 (5 bases each). The CDR3 runs to 19 residues. The V end was cut by 4 bases, the J end by 0 bases, with 24 bases between. Germline values: CDR1 SGHRS, CDR2 YFSETQ.

The chain combines TRBV10-3 with TRBJ2-1; D tentatively reads TRBD1 or TRBD2 (5 bases each). This CDR3 has 15 residues. CDR1 is ENHRY and CDR2 is SYGVKD in the germline V gene. V gave up 4 bases and J gave up 1 base, with 11 bases separating them. The CDR3 reads CAISVSGGSYNEQFF. The CDR3 DNA reads as TGTGCCATCAGTGTTAGTGGGGGTTCCTACAATGAGCAGTTCTTC.

The chain is built from TRBV5-1 and TRBJ2-5, with TRBD2 matching 14 bases. V lost 3 bases, J lost 2 bases, and 6 bases stayed unmatched. This CDR3 contains 17 residues. CDR1 and CDR2 (germline): SGHRS, YFSETQ. The CDR3 region is CASSSGGLAGGQETQYF. The DNA for the CDR3 is TGCGCCAGCAGCTCGGGCGGACTAGCGGGAGGACAAGAGACCCAGTACTTC.

The J gene is TRBJ1-3, the V gene TRBV5-1, with 8 bases lining up with TRBD1. This CDR3 region has 17 residues. In germline, CDR1 is SGHRS, CDR2 YFSETQ. The trim removed 5 bases at V and 3 bases at J, leaving 13 bases unmatched. CDR3 in DNA: TGCGCCAGCAGGGGTGCAGGGGGCCCCGTAAGTGGAAACACCATATATTTT. It is translated as CASRGAGGPVSGNTIYF.

The chain combines TRBV5-1 with TRBJ2-3; D is unclear. The germline V gene encodes CDR1 SGHRS and CDR2 YFSETQ. The V end was cut by 3 bases, the J end by 6 bases, with 11 bases between. CDR3 size: 13 residues. The DNA for the CDR3 is TGCGCCAGCAGCTCCTCATCGAAGGATACGCAGTATTTT. Translation: CASSSSSKDTQYF.

The chain has TRBV4-3 and TRBJ1-2; possible D gene TRBD1, 6 bases. Trimming took off 1 base at V and 3 bases at J, with 12 bases between the two ends. Germline lookup yields CDR1 LGHNA and CDR2 YSLEER. The CDR3 runs 15 residues. CDR3 DNA sequence: TGCGCCAGCAGCCAAGTAATGGACAGTCACTATGGCTACACCTTC. Protein sequence: CASSQVMDSHYGYTF.